A selection of T cell receptor beta chains follows, all from one sample in a study of T-cell memory formation after mild COVID-19. TCRdb processed the 5' RACE reads anew with MiXCR; each CDR3 protein has one entry. The sample holds approximately 290,000 distinct CDR3 sequences, more than 15% seen once. Sequenced material: PBMCs or a T cell subset sorted from them (not recorded which). The receptors were sampled from a man between 18 and 29 years old who had mild COVID-19 (a few samples of this study predate the infection). Cell type and time point are not known. The CDR3 runs from the conserved cysteine through the conserved F or W. D genes are given only for firm matches. Expanded clones are given a class, and other clones once, few, many or no size at all.

V	J	D	size	DNA	CDR3
TRBV24-1	TRBJ1-2	TRBD1	few	TGTGCCACCGAAGACAGGGATGTTGCCGATGGCTACACCTTC	CATEDRDVADGYTF
TRBV2	TRBJ2-5	TRBD1	many	TGTGCCAGCAGTAACCGGGACAGGGGGGTTGAGACCCAGTACTTC	CASSNRDRGVETQYF
TRBV6-2/TRBV6-3	TRBJ2-7	TRBD1	NA	TGTGCCAGCACCTTAGGACAGGGCGCCTACGAGCAGTACTTC	CASTLGQGAYEQYF
TRBV7-3	TRBJ2-2	NA	NA	TGTGCCAGCAGCTTAGGGGGTCAGGCGAGCACCGGGGAGCTGTTTTTT	CASSLGGQASTGELFF
TRBV4-2	TRBJ1-1	NA	NA	TGTGCCAGCAGCCAAGCCTTACAGGGATCGAACACTGAAGCTTTCTTT	CASSQALQGSNTEAFF
TRBV20-1	TRBJ2-5	NA	NA	TGCAGTGGGCGTACAGGGCAAGAGACCCAGTACTTC	CSGRTGQETQYF
TRBV9	TRBJ2-3	NA	few	TGTGCCAGCAGCGTAGCCCCGGGGACCACAGATACGCAGTATTTT	CASSVAPGTTDTQYF
TRBV5-6	TRBJ2-3	TRBD2	NA	TGTGCCAGCAGCTCTCGGGGGGGCTCGACAGATACGCAGTATTTT	CASSSRGGSTDTQYF
TRBV27	TRBJ2-2	NA	NA	TGTGCCAGTGGGGCGAGGGGGGGCACCGGGGAGCTGTTTTTT	CASGARGGTGELFF
TRBV7-2	TRBJ1-3	NA	NA	TGTGCCAGCAGCTTAGCAGGGCGGGCCTCTGGAAACACCATATATTTT	CASSLAGRASGNTIYF
TRBV14	TRBJ2-2	TRBD1	NA	TGTGCCAGCAGCCACCGGACAGGGGGGACCGGGGAGCTGTTTTTT	CASSHRTGGTGELFF
TRBV11-2	TRBJ2-3	NA	few	TGTGCCAGCAGCTTAGGAGTGGTCAGTAGCACAGATACGCAGTATTTT	CASSLGVVSSTDTQYF
TRBV20-1	TRBJ2-3	NA	few	TGCAGTGCTAGAGCCCGGGTCTTCCCTCGCACAGATACGCAGTATTTT	CSARARVFPRTDTQYF
TRBV5-1	TRBJ2-1	TRBD2	NA	TGCGCCAGCAGCTTGGGGCTAGCGGGGGTTAATGAGCAGTTCTTC	CASSLGLAGVNEQFF
TRBV6-6	TRBJ2-2	NA	NA	TGTGCCAGCAGTTCCCACATCACCGGGGAGCTGTTTTTT	CASSSHITGELFF
TRBV5-1	TRBJ1-1	TRBD1	few	TGCGCCAGCAGCTTGGAGGGACAGGGTCCGGCGAACACTGAAGCTTTCTTT	CASSLEGQGPANTEAFF
TRBV7-2	TRBJ2-3	NA	NA	TGTGCCAGCAGCTTATCTGGGCTAGATACGCAGTATTTT	CASSLSGLDTQYF